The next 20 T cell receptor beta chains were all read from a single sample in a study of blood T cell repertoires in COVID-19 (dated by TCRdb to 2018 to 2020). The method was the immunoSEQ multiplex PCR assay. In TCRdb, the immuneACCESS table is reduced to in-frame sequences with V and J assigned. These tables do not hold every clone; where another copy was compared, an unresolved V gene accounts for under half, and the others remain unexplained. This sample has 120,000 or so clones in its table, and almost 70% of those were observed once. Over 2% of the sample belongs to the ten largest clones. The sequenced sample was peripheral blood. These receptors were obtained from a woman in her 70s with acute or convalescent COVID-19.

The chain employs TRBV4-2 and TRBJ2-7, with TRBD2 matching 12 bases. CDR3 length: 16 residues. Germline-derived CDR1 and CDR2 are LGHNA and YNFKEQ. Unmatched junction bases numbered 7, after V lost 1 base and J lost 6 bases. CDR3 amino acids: CASSQGLLAGGSEQYF. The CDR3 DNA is TGTGCCAGCAGCCAAGGGTTACTAGCGGGGGGTTCCGAGCAGTACTTC.

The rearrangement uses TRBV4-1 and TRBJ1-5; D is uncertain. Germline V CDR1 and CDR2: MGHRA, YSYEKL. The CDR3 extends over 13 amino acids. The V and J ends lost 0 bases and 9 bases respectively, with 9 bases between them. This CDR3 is CASSQETQRPQHF. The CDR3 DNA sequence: TGCGCCAGCAGCCAAGAAACGCAGCGGCCCCAGCATTTT.

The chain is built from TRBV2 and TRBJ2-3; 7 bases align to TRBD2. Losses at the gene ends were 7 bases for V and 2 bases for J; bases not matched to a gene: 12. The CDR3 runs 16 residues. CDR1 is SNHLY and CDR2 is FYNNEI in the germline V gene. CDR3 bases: TGTGCCAGCACCCGGACTAGATGGGAACCCACAGATACGCAGTATTTT. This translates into CASTRTRWEPTDTQYF. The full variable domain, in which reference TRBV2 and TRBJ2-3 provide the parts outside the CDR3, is EPEVTQTPSHQVTQMGQEVILRCVPISNHLYFYWYRQILGQKVEFLVSFYNNEISEKSEIFDDQFSVERPDGSNFTLKIRSTKLEDSAMYFCASTRTRWEPTDTQYFGPGTRLTVL.

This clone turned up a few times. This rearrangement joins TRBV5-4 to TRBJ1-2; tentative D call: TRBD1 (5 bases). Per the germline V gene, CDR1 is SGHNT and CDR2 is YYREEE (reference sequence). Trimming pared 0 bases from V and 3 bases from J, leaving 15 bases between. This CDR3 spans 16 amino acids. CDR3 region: CASSLGRPRGDYGYTF. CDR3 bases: TGTGCCAGCAGCTTGGGAAGGCCCCGGGGGGACTATGGCTACACCTTC.

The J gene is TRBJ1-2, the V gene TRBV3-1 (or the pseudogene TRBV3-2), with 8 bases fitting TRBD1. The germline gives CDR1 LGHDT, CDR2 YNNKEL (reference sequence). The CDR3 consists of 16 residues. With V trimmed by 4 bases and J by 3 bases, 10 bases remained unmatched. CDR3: CASSPLRGQEDYGYTF. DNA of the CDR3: TGTGCCAGCAGCCCCCTGAGGGGACAGGAGGACTATGGCTACACCTTC.

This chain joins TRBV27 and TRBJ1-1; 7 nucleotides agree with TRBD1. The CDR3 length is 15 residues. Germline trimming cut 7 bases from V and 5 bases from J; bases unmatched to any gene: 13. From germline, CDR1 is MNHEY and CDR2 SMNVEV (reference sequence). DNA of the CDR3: TGTGCCAGCACCTCTCGCGGGACAGCGACGACTGAAGCTTTCTTT. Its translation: CASTSRGTATTEAFF.

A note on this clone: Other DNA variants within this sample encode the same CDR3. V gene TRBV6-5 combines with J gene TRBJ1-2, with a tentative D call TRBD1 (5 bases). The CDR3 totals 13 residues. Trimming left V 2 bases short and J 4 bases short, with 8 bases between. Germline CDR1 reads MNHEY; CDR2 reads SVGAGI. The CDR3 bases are TGTGCCAGCAGTTACGGGGGAGGCTATGGCTACACCTTC. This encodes CASSYGGGYGYTF.

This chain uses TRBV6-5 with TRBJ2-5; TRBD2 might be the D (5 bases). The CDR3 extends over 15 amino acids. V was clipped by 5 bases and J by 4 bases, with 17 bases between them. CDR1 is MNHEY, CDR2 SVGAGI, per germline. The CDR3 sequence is CASSPQRLPPETQYF. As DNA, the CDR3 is TGTGCCAGCAGTCCGCAACGACTACCGCCAGAGACCCAGTACTTC.

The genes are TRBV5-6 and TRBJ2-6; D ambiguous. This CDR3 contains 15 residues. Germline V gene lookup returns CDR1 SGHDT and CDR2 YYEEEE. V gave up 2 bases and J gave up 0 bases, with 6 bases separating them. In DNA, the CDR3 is TGTGCCAGCAGCTTCTATTTCTCTGGGGCCAACGTCCTGACTTTC. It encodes CASSFYFSGANVLTF.

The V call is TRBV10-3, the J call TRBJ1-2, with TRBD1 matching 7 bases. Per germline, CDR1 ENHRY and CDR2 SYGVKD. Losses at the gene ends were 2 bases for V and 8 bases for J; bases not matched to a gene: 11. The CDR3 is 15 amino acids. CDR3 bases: TGTGCCATCAGTGAGCCGGGGACAGCCTTAATGGGCTACACCTTC. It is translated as CAISEPGTALMGYTF.

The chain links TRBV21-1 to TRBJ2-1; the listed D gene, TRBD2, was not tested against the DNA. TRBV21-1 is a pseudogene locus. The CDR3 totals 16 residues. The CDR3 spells CASKLGLAGGYNEQFF. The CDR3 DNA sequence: TGTGCCAGCAAGCTAGGACTAGCGGGGGGATACAATGAGCAGTTCTTC.

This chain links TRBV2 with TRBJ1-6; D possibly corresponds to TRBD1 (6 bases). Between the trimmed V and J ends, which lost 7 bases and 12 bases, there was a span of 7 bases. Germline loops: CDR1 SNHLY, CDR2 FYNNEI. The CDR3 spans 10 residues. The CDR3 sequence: CASKQGPLHF. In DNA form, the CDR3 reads TGTGCCAGCAAACAGGGACCCCTCCACTTT.

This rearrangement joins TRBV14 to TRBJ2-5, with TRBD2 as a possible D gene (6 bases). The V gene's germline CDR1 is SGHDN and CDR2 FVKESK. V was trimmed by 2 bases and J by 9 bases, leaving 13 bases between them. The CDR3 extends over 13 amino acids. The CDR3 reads CASSQWGLAAQYF. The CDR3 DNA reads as TGTGCCAGCAGCCAATGGGGACTCGCCGCCCAGTACTTC.

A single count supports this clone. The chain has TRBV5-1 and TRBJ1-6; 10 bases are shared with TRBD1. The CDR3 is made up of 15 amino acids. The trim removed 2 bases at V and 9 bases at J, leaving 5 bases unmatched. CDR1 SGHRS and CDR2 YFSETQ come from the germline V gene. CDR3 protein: CASSLGTGEGSPLHF. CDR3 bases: TGCGCCAGCAGCTTAGGGACAGGGGAAGGTTCACCCCTCCACTTT.

The CDR3 loop is CASSLDRGPTGELFF. The CDR3, as DNA: TGTGCCAGCAGCTTGGACAGGGGGCCGACCGGGGAGCTGTTTTTT. The J gene is TRBJ2-2, the V gene TRBV5-4; 9 nucleotides match TRBD1. V trimming: 0 bases; J trimming: 5 bases; junction bases outside the gene matches: 2. Germline V gives CDR1 SGHNT, CDR2 YYREEE (reference sequence). The CDR3 sequence is 15 residues long.

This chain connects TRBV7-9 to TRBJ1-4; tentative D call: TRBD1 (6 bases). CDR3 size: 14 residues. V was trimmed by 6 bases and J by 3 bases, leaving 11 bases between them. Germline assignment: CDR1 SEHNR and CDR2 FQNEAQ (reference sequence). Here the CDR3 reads CASRKDSANEKLFF. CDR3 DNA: TGTGCCAGCAGAAAGGACAGTGCTAATGAAAAACTGTTTTTT.

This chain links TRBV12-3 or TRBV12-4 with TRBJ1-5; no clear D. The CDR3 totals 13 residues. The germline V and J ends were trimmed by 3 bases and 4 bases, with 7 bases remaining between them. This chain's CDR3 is CASSFAGNQPQHF. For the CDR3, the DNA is TGTGCCAGCAGTTTTGCGGGGAATCAGCCCCAGCATTTT.

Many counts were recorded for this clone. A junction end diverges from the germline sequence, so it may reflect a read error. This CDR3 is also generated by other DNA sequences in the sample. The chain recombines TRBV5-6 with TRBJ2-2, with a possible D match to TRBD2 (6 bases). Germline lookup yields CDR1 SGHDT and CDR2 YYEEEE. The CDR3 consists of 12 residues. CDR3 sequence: CASTYVSGVLFF. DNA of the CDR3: TGTGCCAGCACTTACGTTTCGGGGGTGCTGTTTTTT.

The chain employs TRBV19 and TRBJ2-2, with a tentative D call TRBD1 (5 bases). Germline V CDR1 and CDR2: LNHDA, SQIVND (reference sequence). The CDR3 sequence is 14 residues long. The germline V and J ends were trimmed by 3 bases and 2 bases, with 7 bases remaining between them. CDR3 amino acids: CASSMQGNTGELFF. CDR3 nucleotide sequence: TGTGCCAGTAGTATGCAGGGAAACACCGGGGAGCTGTTTTTT. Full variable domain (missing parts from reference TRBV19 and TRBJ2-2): DGGITQSPKYLFRKEGQNVTLSCEQNLNHDAMYWYRQDPGQGLRLIYYSQIVNDFQKGDIAEGYSVSREKKESFPLTVTSAQKNPTAFYLCASSMQGNTGELFFGEGSRLTVL.

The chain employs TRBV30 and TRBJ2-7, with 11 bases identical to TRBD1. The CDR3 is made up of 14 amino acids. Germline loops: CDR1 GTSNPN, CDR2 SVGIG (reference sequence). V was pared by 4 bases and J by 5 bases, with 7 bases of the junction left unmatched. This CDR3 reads CAWMDRGRLNEQYF. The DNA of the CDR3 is TGTGCCTGGATGGACAGGGGGCGGCTTAACGAGCAGTACTTC.